Listed here is a single TCR beta chain. Its antigen is not identified. Germline lookup yields CDR1 MGHRA and CDR2 YSYEKL. This CDR3 spans 11 amino acids. Trimming took 6 bases from V and 8 from J, leaving 10 bases between them. The data belong to a study of shared clonotypes between healthy human individuals. Study observations and caveats: Memory subsets generally showed lower estimated richness than naive subsets.

Sequenced by immunoSEQ multiplex PCR; TCRdb stores in-frame clones only, minus some. The sample has about 1,500,000 clones; roughly 96% are singletons. Sequencing input: naive CD4+ T cells sorted from blood. The subset was: CD45RA+ positively selected. The chain carries TRBV4-1 and TRBJ2-5; tentatively, D is TRBD2 (6 bases). The TCR was taken from a man under 40 in good health. The CDR3 DNA is TGCGCCAGCAGTCATGGACTAACCCAGTACTTC. As protein: CASSHGLTQYF.